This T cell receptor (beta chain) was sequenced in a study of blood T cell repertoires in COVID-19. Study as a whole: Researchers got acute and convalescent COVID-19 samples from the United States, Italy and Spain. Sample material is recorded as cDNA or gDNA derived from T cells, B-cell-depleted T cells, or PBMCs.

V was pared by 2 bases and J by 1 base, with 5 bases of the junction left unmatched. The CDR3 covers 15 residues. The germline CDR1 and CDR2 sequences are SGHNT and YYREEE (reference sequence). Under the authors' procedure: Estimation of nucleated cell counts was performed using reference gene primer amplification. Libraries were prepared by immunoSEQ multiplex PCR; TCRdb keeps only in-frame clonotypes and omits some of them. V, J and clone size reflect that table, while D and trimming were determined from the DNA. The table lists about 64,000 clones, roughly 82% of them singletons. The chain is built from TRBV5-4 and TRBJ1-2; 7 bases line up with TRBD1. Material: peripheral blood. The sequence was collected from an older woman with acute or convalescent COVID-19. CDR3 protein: CASSLDTGVNYGYTF. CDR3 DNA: TGTGCCAGCAGCTTAGACACAGGGGTTAACTATGGCTACACCTTC.